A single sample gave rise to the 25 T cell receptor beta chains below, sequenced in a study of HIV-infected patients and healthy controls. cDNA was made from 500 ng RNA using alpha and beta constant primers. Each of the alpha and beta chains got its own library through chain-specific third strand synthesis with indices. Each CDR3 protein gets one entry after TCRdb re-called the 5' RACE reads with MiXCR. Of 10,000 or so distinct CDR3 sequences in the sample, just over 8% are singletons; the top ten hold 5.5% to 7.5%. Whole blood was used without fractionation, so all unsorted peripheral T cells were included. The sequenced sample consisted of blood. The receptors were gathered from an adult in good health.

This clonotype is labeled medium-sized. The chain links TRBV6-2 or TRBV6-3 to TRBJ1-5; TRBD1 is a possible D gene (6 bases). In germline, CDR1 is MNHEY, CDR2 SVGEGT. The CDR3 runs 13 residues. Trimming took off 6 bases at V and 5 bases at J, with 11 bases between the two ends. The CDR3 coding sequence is TGTGCCAGCAGGGACAGTAACGATCAGCCCCAGCATTTT. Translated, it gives CASRDSNDQPQHF.

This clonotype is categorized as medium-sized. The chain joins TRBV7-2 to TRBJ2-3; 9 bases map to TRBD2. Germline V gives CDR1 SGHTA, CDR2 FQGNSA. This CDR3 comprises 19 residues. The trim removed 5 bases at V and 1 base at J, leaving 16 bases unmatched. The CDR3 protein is CASSNQPLAGSPRTDTQYF. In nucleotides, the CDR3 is TGTGCCAGCAGCAATCAGCCCCTAGCGGGAAGCCCACGCACAGATACGCAGTATTTT.

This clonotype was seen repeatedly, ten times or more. The CDR3 bases are TGTGCCAGCACCCTGCCGGGGGTCGATACGCAGTATTTT. Amino acid sequence: CASTLPGVDTQYF. J is TRBJ2-3 and V is TRBV28; weak D call: TRBD2 (6 bases). CDR1 and CDR2 (germline): MDHEN, SYDVKM. V dropped 7 bases and J dropped 6 bases, with 14 bases sitting between them. CDR3 size: 13 residues.

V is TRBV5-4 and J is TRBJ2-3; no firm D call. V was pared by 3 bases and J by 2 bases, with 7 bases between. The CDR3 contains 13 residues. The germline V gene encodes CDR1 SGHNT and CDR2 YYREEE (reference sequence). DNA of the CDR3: TGTGCCAGCAGCTCTTTTCCCACAGATACGCAGTATTTT. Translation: CASSSFPTDTQYF.

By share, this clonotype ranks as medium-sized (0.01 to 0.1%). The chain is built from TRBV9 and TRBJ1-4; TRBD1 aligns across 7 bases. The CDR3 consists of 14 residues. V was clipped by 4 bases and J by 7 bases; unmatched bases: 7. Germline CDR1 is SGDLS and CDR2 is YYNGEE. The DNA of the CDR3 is TGTGCCAGCAGCCCTCAGGGGGGTTCTGAAAAACTGTTTTTT. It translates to CASSPQGGSEKLFF. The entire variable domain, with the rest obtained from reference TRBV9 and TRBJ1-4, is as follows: DSGVTQTPKHLITATGQRVTLRCSPRSGDLSVYWYQQSLDQGLQFLIQYYNGEERAKGNILERFSAQQFPDLHSELNLSSLELGDSALYFCASSPQGGSEKLFFGSGTQLSVL.

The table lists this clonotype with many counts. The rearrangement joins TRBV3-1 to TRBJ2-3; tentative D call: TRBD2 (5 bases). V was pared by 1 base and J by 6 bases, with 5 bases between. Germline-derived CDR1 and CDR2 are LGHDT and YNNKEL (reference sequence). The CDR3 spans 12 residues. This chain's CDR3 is CASSQGGDTQYF. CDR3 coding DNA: TGTGCCAGCAGCCAAGGAGGGGATACGCAGTATTTT.

The CDR3 coding sequence is TGCAGTGCTAGAACAGGTCTTCGCATGAACACTGAAGCTTTCTTT. Its protein is CSARTGLRMNTEAFF. This chain uses TRBV20-1 with TRBJ1-1; a possible D gene is TRBD1 (5 bases). Trimming shortened V by 2 bases and J by 0 bases, and 13 bases separated the two germline ends. Germline CDR1 DFQATT, CDR2 SNEGSKA (reference sequence). This CDR3 comprises 15 residues.

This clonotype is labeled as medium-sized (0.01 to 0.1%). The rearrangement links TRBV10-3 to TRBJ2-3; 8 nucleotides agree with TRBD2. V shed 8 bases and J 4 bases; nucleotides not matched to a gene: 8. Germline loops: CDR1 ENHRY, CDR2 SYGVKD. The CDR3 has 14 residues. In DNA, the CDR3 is TGTGCCATCCAACCGGGAGGGGGGGCAGATACGCAGTATTTT. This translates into CAIQPGGGADTQYF.

The DNA of the CDR3 is TGTGCCAGTTCTAGCGTCTCGGGGTACGAGCAGTACTTC. It codes for CASSSVSGYEQYF. V is TRBV27 and J is TRBJ2-7, with a weak D call TRBD2 (6 bases). The germline V gene has CDR1 MNHEY and CDR2 SMNVEV (reference sequence). Deletions cut 9 bases from V and 4 bases from J, with 16 bases between. This CDR3 has 13 amino acids.

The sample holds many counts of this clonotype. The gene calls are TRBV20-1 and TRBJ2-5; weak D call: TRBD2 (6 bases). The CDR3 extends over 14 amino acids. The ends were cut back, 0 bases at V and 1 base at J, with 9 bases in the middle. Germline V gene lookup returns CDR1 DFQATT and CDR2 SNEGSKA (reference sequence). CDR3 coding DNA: TGCAGTGCTAGAGATCCGGGGGTCCAAGAGACCCAGTACTTC. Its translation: CSARDPGVQETQYF.

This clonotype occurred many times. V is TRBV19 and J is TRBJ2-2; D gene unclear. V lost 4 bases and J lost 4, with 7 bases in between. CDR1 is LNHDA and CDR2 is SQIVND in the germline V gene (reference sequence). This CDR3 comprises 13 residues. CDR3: CASSSRVTGELFF. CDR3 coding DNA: TGTGCCAGTAGTAGTAGGGTCACCGGGGAGCTGTTTTTT. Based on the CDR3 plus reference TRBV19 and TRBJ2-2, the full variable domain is DGGITQSPKYLFRKEGQNVTLSCEQNLNHDAMYWYRQDPGQGLRLIYYSQIVNDFQKGDIAEGYSVSREKKESFPLTVTSAQKNPTAFYLCASSSRVTGELFFGEGSRLTVL.

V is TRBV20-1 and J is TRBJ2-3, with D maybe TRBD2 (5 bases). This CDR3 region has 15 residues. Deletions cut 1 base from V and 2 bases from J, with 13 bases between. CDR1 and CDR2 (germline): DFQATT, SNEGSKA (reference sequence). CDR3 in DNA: TGCAGTGCTAGAGCAAGCGAGGGTTACACAGATACGCAGTATTTT. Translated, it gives CSARASEGYTDTQYF.

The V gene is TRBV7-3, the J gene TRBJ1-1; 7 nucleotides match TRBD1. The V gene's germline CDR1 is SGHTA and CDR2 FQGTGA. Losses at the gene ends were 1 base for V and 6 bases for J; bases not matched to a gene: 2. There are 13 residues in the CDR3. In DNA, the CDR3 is TGTGCCAGCAGCTTAATTGGGACAGCTGAAGCTTTCTTT. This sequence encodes CASSLIGTAEAFF.

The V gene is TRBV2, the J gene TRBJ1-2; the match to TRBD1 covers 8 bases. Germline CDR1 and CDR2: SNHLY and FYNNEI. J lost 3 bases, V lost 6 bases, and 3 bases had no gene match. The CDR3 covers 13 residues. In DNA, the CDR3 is TGTGCCAGCAGGGGACAGGACTACTATGGCTACACCTTC. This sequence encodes CASRGQDYYGYTF.

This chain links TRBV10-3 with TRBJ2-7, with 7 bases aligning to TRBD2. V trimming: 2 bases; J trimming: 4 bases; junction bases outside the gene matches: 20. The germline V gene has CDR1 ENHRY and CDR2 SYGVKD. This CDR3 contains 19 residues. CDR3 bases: TGTGCCATCAGTGAGAGTCCTGACGGAACGACTAGCCCTCTATACGAGCAGTACTTC. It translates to CAISESPDGTTSPLYEQYF.

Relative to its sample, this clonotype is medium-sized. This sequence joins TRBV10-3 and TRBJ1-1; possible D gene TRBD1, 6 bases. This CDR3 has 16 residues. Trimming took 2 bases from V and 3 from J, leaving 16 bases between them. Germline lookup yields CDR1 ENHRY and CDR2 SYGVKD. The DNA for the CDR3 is TGTGCCATCAGTGAGCCGCGTAGGGGGGAGGACACTGAAGCTTTCTTT. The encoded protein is CAISEPRRGEDTEAFF.

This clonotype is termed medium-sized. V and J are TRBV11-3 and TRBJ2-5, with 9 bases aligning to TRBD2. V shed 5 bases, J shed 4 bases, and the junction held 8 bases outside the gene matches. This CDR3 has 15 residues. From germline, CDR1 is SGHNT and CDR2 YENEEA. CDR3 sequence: CASSPGTSLAETQYF. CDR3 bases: TGTGCCAGCAGCCCAGGGACTAGCCTGGCAGAGACCCAGTACTTC.

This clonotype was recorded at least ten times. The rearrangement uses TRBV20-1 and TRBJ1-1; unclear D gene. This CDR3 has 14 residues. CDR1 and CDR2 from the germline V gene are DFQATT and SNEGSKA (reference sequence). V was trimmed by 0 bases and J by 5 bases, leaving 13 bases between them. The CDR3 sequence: CSARDRPDTTEAFF. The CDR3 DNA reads TGCAGTGCTAGAGATCGTCCAGACACTACTGAAGCTTTCTTT.

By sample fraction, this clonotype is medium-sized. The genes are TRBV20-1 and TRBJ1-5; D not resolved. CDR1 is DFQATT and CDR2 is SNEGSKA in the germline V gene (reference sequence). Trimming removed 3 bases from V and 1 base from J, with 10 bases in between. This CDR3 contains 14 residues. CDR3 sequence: CSASTSDSNQPQHF. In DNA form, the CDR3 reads TGCAGTGCTAGCACGTCAGACAGCAATCAGCCCCAGCATTTT.

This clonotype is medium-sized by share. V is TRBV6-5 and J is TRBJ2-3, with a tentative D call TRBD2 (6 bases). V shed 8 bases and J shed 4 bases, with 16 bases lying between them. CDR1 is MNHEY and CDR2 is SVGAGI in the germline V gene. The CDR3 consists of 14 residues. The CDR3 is CASGRDSTSDTQYF. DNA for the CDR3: TGTGCCAGCGGCAGGGACTCAACATCAGATACGCAGTATTTT.

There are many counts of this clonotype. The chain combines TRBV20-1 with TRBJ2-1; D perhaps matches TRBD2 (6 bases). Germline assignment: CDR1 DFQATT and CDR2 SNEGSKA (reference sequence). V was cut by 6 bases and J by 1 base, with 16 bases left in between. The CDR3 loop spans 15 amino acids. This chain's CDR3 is CSADGTLVSYNEQFF. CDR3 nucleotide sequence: TGCAGTGCAGATGGGACTCTTGTTTCCTACAATGAGCAGTTCTTC.

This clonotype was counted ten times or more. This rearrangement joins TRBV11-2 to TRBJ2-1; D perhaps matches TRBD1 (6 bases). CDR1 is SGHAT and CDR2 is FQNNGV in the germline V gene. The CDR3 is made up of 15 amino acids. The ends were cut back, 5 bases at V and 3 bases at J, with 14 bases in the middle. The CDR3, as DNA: TGTGCCAGCAGCCTACAGGGAGTCGGCTACAATGAGCAGTTCTTC. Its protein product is CASSLQGVGYNEQFF.

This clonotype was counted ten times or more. The CDR3 coding sequence is TGTGCCAGCAGTAATCGGGACTCTGGGGCCAACGTCCTGACTTTC. Its translation is CASSNRDSGANVLTF. V usage is TRBV12-3 or TRBV12-4 and J usage is TRBJ2-6; D perhaps matches TRBD2 (5 bases). There are 15 residues in the CDR3. The ends were cut back, 5 bases at V and 0 bases at J, with 8 bases in the middle.

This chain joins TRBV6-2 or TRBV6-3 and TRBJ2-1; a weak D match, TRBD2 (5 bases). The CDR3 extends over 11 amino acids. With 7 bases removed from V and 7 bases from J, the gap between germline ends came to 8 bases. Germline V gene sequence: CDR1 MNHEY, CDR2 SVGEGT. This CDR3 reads CASTRDNEQFF. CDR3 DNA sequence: TGTGCCAGCACGAGGGATAATGAGCAGTTCTTC.

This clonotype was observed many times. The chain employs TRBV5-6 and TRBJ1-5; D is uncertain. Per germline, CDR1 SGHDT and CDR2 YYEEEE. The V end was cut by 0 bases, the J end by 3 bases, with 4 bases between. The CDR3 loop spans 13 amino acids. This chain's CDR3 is CASSLAANQPQHF. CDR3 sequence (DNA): TGTGCCAGCAGCTTGGCGGCCAATCAGCCCCAGCATTTT.